One sample yielded the 10 T cell receptor beta chains listed below, sequenced in a study of CD8 T cells in ankylosing spondylitis. Study outcomes and limitations: There was a TCR beta motif, made of 7 to 9 highly homologous variants, that appeared characteristic of ankylosing spondylitis blood.

TCRdb analysed the 5' RACE reads with MiXCR anew, one entry per CDR3 protein. The sample yields a few hundred thousand distinct CDR3 sequences, about 18% seen once. Their recognized antigens are unknown. Sequenced: blood, either unsorted or a sorted T cell fraction (not recorded which). These receptor sequences come from a male donor with ankylosing spondylitis.

This clonotype was counted between two and nine times. This chain uses TRBV12-3 or TRBV12-4 with TRBJ2-7; 7 nucleotides align to TRBD2. There are 18 residues in the CDR3. Trimming removed 2 bases from V and 1 base from J; junction bases left unmatched: 14. The CDR3 protein is CASSLSPSKVAGSYEQYF. DNA for the CDR3: TGTGCCAGCAGTTTATCCCCCTCTAAAGTAGCGGGTTCCTACGAGCAGTACTTC.

This clonotype was seen only a few times. Here the CDR3 DNA reads TGCGCCAGCAGCCTAGACCGGGAACCATCCTACGAGCAGTACTTC. It specifies CASSLDREPSYEQYF. The V and J genes are TRBV4-3 and TRBJ2-7; D perhaps matches TRBD2 (5 bases). This CDR3 has 15 amino acids. Germline loops: CDR1 LGHNA, CDR2 YSLEER. V dropped 4 bases and J dropped 1 base, with 14 bases sitting between them.

J is TRBJ2-7 and V is TRBV7-9; D may be TRBD1 or TRBD2 (5 bases each). V was shortened by 5 bases and J by 4 bases, with 21 bases between the two germline ends. The CDR3 loop spans 16 amino acids. Germline CDR1 reads SEHNR; CDR2 reads FQNEAQ (reference sequence). For the CDR3, the DNA is TGTGCCAGCAGCGCGGGTGGGGGACCCCTTCCTTACGAGCAGTACTTC. This codes for CASSAGGGPLPYEQYF.

The chain links TRBV11-2 to TRBJ2-5; 11 nucleotides agree with TRBD2. The CDR3 is 15 residues long. Germline CDR1 and CDR2: SGHAT and FQNNGV. J gave up 3 bases and V 6 bases, and 6 bases lay outside the gene matches. The CDR3: CASRGLAGLEETQYF. The CDR3 DNA sequence: TGTGCCAGCAGAGGACTAGCGGGTCTCGAAGAGACCCAGTACTTC. Using reference TRBV11-2 and TRBJ2-5 for the parts outside the CDR3, the full variable domain is EAGVAQSPRYKIIEKRQSVAFWCNPISGHATLYWYQQILGQGPKLLIQFQNNGVVDDSQLPKDRFSAERLKGVDSTLKIQPAKLEDSAVYLCASRGLAGLEETQYFGPGTRLLVL.

The chain couples TRBV5-6 to TRBJ1-1; no reliable D call. Germline loops: CDR1 SGHDT, CDR2 YYEEEE. Trimming removed 4 bases at V and 4 bases at J, with 5 bases between. This CDR3 is 11 amino acids long. CDR3 residues: CASSTTTEAFF. The CDR3 DNA follows: TGTGCCAGCAGCACAACCACTGAAGCTTTCTTT.

This clonotype was detected a few times. This rearrangement joins TRBV7-9 to TRBJ2-1; tentative D call: TRBD2 (5 bases). The ends were cut back, 3 bases at V and 4 bases at J, with 13 bases in the middle. The CDR3 runs to 15 residues. Germline values: CDR1 SEHNR, CDR2 FQNEAQ (reference sequence). Written as DNA, the CDR3 is TGTGCCAGCAGCTTGATCGTGGGAGTGTACAATGAGCAGTTCTTC. Protein product: CASSLIVGVYNEQFF. The full variable domain, in which reference TRBV7-9 and TRBJ2-1 provide the parts outside the CDR3, is DTGVSQNPRHKITKRGQNVTFRCDPISEHNRLYWYRQTLGQGPEFLTYFQNEAQLEKSRLLSDRFSAERPKGSFSTLEIQRTEQGDSAMYLCASSLIVGVYNEQFFGPGTRLTVL.

This clonotype was found a few times. This chain uses TRBV6-1 with TRBJ2-1, with 11 nucleotides matching TRBD2. The CDR3 is 15 residues long. The V segment lost 7 bases and the J segment 8 bases; nucleotides outside the gene matches: 10. Germline values: CDR1 MNHNS, CDR2 SASEGT. Here the CDR3 reads CASTLLAGAAYEQFF. The CDR3 DNA sequence: TGTGCCAGCACCCTACTAGCGGGGGCCGCGTATGAGCAGTTCTTC.

This clonotype was detected many times. The V gene is TRBV29-1, the J gene TRBJ2-2, with D possibly being TRBD2 (5 bases). CDR1 is SQVTM and CDR2 is ANQGSEA in the germline V gene. Trimming shortened V by 5 bases and J by 1 base, and 8 bases separated the two germline ends. The length of the CDR3 is 13 residues. CDR3 nucleotide sequence: TGCAGCGTTCTCGGGGTGAACACCGGGGAGCTGTTTTTT. Residues: CSVLGVNTGELFF.

The V and J genes are TRBV20-1 and TRBJ1-1, with a weak D call TRBD1 (6 bases). The CDR3 covers 15 residues. The ends were cut back, 3 bases at V and 5 bases at J, with 19 bases in the middle. Germline CDR1 is DFQATT and CDR2 is SNEGSKA (reference sequence). The CDR3 DNA follows: TGCAGTGCTAGCTTGGTCGCGGGGGGGCGGACTGAAGCTTTCTTT. It encodes CSASLVAGGRTEAFF.

Many counts were recorded for this clonotype. The chain links TRBV4-1 to TRBJ1-2, with D unclear. CDR1 is MGHRA, CDR2 YSYEKL, per germline. The CDR3 is made up of 16 amino acids. Trimming left V 1 base short and J 6 bases short, with 18 bases between. The CDR3 nucleotides read TGCGCCAGCAGCCAAGTCAGGACCCCCAACTATGATGGCTACACCTTC. Amino acids: CASSQVRTPNYDGYTF.